These 15 T cell receptor beta chains came from one sample sequenced in a study of T cells expressing NK-cell markers (dated by TCRdb to 2020 to 2022). The library relied on 5' RACE. Sequencing relied on an Illumina HiSeq 2000. TCRdb reprocessed the reads, so every CDR3 protein sequence counts as one entry and DNA is not shown. The sample table records 200,000 to 300,000 distinct CDR3 sequences. Jointly, the top ten make up around 4.3% of the sample. The specimen sequenced was blood T cells: a sorted CD56 or NKG2C T cell subset, CD4+ or CD8+ T cells, or bulk PBMC T cells (not recorded which). Source of these receptors: a woman aged 18-69 years in good health.

The CDR3 sequence is CASSFGGGASTDTQYF. The chain uses TRBV12-3 or TRBV12-4 and TRBJ2-3; absent DNA, TCRdb's TRBD2 call cannot be checked. CDR3 length: 16 residues.

The chain has TRBV28 and TRBJ1-5. In germline, CDR1 is MDHEN, CDR2 SYDVKM. This CDR3 region has 13 residues. The CDR3 sequence: CASRRAPNQPQHF.

The chain joins TRBV12-3 or TRBV12-4 to TRBJ1-5; the TCRdb call, TRBD1, lacks DNA for checking. The CDR3 covers 15 residues. The CDR3 sequence: CASSRGQGADQPQHF.

The rearrangement joins TRBV6-1 to TRBJ2-4; the TCRdb D gene call, TRBD1, has no DNA to confirm it. The CDR3 covers 15 residues. Per germline, CDR1 MNHNS and CDR2 SASEGT. This CDR3 is CASSRQGGAENIQYF.

The genes are TRBV15 and TRBJ2-3. This CDR3 spans 13 amino acids. Per the germline V gene, CDR1 is LNHNV and CDR2 is YYDKDF (reference sequence). The CDR3 loop reads CATSRVAVYTQYF. Full variable domain (missing parts from reference TRBV15 and TRBJ2-3): DAMVIQNPRYQVTQFGKPVTLSCSQTLNHNVMYWYQQKSSQAPKLLFHYYDKDFNNEADTPDNFQSRRPNTSFCFLDIRSPGLGDTAMYLCATSRVAVYTQYFGPGTRLTVL.

This CDR3 is CASSHRTGANEKLFF. The chain is built from TRBV12-3 or TRBV12-4 and TRBJ1-4; TCRdb selects TRBD1, and the lack of DNA leaves this call unchecked. The CDR3 has 15 residues.

The rearrangement links TRBV10-3 to TRBJ2-3; without DNA, the TCRdb call of TRBD1 cannot be checked. The CDR3 contains 14 residues. Germline CDR1 and CDR2: ENHRY and SYGVKD. The CDR3 protein is CATRRGPSTDTQYF.

The rearrangement uses TRBV27 and TRBJ2-7; the TCRdb D gene call, TRBD2, has no DNA to confirm it. The germline gives CDR1 MNHEY, CDR2 SMNVEV (reference sequence). The CDR3 is 17 amino acids. The chain's CDR3 is CASSPGLAAYLPYEQYF.

The rearrangement links TRBV6-5 to TRBJ2-1; TCRdb's D call of TRBD2 is untestable without DNA. CDR1 MNHEY and CDR2 SVGAGI come from the germline V gene. The CDR3 contains 16 residues. CDR3 sequence reads: CASSYTLAGGTNEQFF.

The chain carries TRBV12-3 or TRBV12-4 and TRBJ2-5; TCRdb's assignment of TRBD1 cannot be checked, as there is no DNA. This CDR3 region has 15 residues. The chain's CDR3 is CASRLSGTGDQTQYF.

This chain connects TRBV30 to TRBJ1-5. Germline CDR1 reads GTSNPN; CDR2 reads SVGIG (reference sequence). The length of the CDR3 is 13 residues. The CDR3 loop reads CAWSVRENQPQHF.

V and J are TRBV12-3 or TRBV12-4 and TRBJ2-1; absent DNA, TCRdb's TRBD2 call cannot be checked. The CDR3 totals 16 residues. The CDR3 here is CASVRFRTSGYNEQFF.

This CDR3 is CAISEGWNTEAFF. This chain connects TRBV10-3 to TRBJ1-1. The V gene's germline CDR1 is ENHRY and CDR2 SYGVKD. This CDR3 has 13 amino acids.

The genes are TRBV6-2 or TRBV6-3 and TRBJ2-2; TCRdb proposes TRBD2, but this gene call is untestable without DNA. Germline V gene lookup returns CDR1 MNHEY and CDR2 SVGEGT. The CDR3 runs to 20 residues. CDR3 in amino acids: CASSYSTGLAGGPDTGELFF.

This sequence joins TRBV6-5 and TRBJ1-2; TCRdb names TRBD1, which stays unverified in the absence of DNA. This CDR3 comprises 14 residues. CDR1 and CDR2 (germline): MNHEY, SVGAGI. CDR3 sequence reads: CASSYSGGLGGYTF.